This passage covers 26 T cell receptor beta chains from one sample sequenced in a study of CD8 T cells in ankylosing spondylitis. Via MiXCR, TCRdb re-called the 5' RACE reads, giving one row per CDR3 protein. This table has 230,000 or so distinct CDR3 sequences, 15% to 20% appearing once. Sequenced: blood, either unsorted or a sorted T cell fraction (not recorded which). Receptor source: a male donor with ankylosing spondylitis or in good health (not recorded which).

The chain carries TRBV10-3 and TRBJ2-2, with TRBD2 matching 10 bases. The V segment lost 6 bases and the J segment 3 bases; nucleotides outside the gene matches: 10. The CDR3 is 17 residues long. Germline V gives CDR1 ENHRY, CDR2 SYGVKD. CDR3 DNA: TGTGCCATCAGACCAAGAGAGCTAGCGGGAGACACCGGGGAGCTGTTTTTT. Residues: CAIRPRELAGDTGELFF.

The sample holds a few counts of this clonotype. The DNA for the CDR3 is TGTGCCAGCAGTATAACAGGGCTCCCAGGACTTAAACTGTTTTTT. Amino acid sequence: CASSITGLPGLKLFF. The chain combines TRBV12-3 or TRBV12-4 with TRBJ1-4; possibly TRBD1 for D (6 bases). V was trimmed by 5 bases and J by 11 bases, leaving 21 bases between them. CDR3 size: 15 residues.

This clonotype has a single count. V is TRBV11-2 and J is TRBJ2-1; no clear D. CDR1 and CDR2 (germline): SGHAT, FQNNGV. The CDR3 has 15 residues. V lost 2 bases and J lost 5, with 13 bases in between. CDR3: CASSLFLSPHNEQFF. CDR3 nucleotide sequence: TGTGCCAGCAGCTTATTCCTCTCGCCACACAATGAGCAGTTCTTC.

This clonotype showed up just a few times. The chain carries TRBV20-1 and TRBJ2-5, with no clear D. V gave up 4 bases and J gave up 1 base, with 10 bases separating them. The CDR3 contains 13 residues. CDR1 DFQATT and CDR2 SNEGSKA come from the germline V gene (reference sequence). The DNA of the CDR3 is TGCAGTGCTAAGGCGGCGATCCAAGAGACCCAGTACTTC. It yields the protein CSAKAAIQETQYF.

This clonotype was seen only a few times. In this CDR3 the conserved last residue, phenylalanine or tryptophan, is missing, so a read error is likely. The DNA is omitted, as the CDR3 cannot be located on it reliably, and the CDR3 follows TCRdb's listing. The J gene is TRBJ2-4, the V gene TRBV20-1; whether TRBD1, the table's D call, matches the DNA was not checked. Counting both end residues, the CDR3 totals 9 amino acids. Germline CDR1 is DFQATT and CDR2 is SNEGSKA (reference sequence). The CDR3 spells CSARGSGST.

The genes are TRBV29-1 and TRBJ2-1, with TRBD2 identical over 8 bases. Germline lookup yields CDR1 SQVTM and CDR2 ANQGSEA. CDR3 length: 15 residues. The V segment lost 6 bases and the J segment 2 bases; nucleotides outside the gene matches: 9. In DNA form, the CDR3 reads TGCAGCGTCACCGGTGGAGCGGGAGCCTACAATGAGCAGTTCTTC. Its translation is CSVTGGAGAYNEQFF.

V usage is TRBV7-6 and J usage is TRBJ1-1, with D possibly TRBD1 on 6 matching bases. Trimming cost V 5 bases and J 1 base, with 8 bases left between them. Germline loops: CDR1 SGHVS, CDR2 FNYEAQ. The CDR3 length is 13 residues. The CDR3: CASSRTANTEAFF. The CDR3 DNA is TGTGCCAGCAGCCGGACAGCGAACACTGAAGCTTTCTTT.

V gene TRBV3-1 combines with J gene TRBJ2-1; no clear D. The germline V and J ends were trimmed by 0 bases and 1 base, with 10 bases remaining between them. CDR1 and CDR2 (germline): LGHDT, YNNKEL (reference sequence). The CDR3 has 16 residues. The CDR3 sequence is CASSQDRPESYNEQFF. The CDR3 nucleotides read TGTGCCAGCAGCCAAGATAGACCGGAGTCCTACAATGAGCAGTTCTTC.

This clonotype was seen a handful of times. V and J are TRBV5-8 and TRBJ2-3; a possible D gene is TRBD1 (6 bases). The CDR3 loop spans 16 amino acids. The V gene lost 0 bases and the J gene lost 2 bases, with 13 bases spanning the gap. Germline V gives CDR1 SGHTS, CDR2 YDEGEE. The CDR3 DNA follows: TGTGCCAGCAGCTTGGCCACAACAGGGTCCACAGATACGCAGTATTTT. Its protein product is CASSLATTGSTDTQYF.

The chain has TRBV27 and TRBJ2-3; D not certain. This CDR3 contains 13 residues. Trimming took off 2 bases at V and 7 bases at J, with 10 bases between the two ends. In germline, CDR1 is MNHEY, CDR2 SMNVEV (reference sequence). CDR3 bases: TGTGCCAGCAGTTTAGTCTATGAACATACGCAGTATTTT. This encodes CASSLVYEHTQYF.

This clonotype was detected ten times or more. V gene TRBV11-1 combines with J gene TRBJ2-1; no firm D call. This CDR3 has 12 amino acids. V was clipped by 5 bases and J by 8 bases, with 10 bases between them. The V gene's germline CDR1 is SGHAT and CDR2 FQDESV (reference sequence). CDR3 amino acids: CASSQRLYEQFF. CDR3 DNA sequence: TGTGCCAGCAGCCAGAGGTTGTATGAGCAGTTCTTC.

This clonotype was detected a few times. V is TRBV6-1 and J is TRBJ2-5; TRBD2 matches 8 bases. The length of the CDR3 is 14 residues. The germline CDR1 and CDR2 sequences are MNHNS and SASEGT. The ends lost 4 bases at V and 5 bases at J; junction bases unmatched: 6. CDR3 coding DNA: TGTGCCAGCAGTGGTGCTAGCGGGTGGGAGACCCAGTACTTC. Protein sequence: CASSGASGWETQYF.

The CDR3 sequence: CASSQDLSLTYEQYF. The CDR3 bases are TGCGCCAGCAGCCAAGACCTCTCGCTCACCTACGAGCAGTACTTC. The rearrangement links TRBV4-3 to TRBJ2-7; no clear D. V was shortened by 0 bases and J by 2 bases, with 11 bases between the two germline ends. Germline assignment: CDR1 LGHNA and CDR2 YSLEER. This CDR3 spans 15 amino acids.

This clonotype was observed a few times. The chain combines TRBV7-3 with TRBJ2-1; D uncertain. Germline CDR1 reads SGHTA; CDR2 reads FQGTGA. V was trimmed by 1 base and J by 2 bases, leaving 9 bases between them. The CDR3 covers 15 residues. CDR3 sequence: CASSLSPGTYNEQFF. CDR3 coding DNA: TGTGCCAGCAGCTTAAGTCCGGGTACCTACAATGAGCAGTTCTTC.

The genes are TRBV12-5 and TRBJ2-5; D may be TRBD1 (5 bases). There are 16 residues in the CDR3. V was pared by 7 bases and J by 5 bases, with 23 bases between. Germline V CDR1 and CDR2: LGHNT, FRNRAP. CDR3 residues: CASVSRGQTLWETQYF. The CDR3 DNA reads TGTGCTAGTGTCTCACGCGGACAAACCTTATGGGAGACCCAGTACTTC.

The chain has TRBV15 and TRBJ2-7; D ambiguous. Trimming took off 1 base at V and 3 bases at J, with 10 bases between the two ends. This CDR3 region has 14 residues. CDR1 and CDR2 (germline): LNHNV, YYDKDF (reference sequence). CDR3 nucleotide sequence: TGTGCCACCAGCAGAGTGGGCAGAGACTACGAGCAGTACTTC. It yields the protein CATSRVGRDYEQYF. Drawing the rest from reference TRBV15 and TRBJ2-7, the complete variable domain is DAMVIQNPRYQVTQFGKPVTLSCSQTLNHNVMYWYQQKSSQAPKLLFHYYDKDFNNEADTPDNFQSRRPNTSFCFLDIRSPGLGDTAMYLCATSRVGRDYEQYFGPGTRLTVT.

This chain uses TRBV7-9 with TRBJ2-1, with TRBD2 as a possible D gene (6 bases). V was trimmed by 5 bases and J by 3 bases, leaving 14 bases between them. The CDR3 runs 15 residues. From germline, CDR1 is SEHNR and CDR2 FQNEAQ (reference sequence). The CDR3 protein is CASSRMGGVYNEQFF. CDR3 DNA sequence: TGTGCCAGCAGCAGGATGGGAGGTGTCTACAATGAGCAGTTCTTC.

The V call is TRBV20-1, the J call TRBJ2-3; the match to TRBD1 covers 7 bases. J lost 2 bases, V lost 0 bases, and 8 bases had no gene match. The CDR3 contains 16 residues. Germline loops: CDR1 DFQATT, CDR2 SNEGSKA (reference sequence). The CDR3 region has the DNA TGCAGTGCTAGAGATCTTGACAGGGCGAACACAGATACGCAGTATTTT. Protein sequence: CSARDLDRANTDTQYF.

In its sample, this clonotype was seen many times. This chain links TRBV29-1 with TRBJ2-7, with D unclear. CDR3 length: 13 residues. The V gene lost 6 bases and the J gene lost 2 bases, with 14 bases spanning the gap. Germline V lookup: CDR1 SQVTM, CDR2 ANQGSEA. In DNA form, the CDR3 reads TGCAGCGTGCGTCGCCCCAGCACCTACGAGCAGTACTTC. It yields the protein CSVRRPSTYEQYF.

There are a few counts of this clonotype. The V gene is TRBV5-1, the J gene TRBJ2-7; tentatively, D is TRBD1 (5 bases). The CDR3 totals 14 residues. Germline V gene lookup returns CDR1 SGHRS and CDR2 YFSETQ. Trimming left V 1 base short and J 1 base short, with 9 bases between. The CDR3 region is CASSLHDRSYEQYF. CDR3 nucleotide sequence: TGCGCCAGCAGCTTGCATGACAGATCCTACGAGCAGTACTTC.

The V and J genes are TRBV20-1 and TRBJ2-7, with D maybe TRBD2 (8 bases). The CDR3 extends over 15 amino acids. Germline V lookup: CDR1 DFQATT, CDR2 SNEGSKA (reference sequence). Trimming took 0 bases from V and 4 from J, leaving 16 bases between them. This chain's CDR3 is CSARDREGALYEQYF. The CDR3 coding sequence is TGCAGTGCTAGAGATCGGGAGGGGGCTCTTTACGAGCAGTACTTC.

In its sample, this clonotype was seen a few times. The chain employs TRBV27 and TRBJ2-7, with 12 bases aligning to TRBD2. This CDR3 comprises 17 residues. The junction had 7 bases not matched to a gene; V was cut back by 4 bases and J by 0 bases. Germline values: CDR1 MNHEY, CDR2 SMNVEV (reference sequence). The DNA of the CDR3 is TGTGCCAGCAGTTCTACCCTAGCGGGAGGGCTCTCCTACGAGCAGTACTTC. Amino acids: CASSSTLAGGLSYEQYF.

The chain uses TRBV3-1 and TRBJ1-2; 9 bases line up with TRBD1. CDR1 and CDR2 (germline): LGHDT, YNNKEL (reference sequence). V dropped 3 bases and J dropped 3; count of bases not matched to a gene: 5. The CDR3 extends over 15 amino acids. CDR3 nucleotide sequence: TGTGCCAGCAGCCAGGTTCGGACAGGGGACTATGGCTACACCTTC. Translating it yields CASSQVRTGDYGYTF.

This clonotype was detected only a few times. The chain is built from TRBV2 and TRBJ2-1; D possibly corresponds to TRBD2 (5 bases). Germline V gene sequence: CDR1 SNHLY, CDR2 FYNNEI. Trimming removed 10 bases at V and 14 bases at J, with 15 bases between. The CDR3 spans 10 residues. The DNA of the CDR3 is TGTGCCACCCTAGGACGGGGAGAGTTCTTC. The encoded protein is CATLGRGEFF. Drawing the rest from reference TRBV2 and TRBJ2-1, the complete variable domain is EPEVTQTPSHQVTQMGQEVILRCVPISNHLYFYWYRQILGQKVEFLVSFYNNEISEKSEIFDDQFSVERPDGSNFTLKIRSTKLEDSAMYFCATLGRGEFFGPGTRLTVL.

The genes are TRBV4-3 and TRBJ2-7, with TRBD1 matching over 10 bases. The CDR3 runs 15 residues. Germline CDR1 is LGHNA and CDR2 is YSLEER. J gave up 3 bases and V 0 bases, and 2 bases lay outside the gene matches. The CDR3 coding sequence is TGCGCCAGCAGCCAAGAGGGGACAGGGGTCTACGAGCAGTACTTC. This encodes CASSQEGTGVYEQYF.

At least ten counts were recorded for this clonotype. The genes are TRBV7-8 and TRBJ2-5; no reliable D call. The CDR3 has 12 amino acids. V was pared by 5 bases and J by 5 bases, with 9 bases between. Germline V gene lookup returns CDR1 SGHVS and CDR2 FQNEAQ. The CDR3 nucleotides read TGTGCCAGCAGCAGGGCAGGCGAGACCCAGTACTTC. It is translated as CASSRAGETQYF.